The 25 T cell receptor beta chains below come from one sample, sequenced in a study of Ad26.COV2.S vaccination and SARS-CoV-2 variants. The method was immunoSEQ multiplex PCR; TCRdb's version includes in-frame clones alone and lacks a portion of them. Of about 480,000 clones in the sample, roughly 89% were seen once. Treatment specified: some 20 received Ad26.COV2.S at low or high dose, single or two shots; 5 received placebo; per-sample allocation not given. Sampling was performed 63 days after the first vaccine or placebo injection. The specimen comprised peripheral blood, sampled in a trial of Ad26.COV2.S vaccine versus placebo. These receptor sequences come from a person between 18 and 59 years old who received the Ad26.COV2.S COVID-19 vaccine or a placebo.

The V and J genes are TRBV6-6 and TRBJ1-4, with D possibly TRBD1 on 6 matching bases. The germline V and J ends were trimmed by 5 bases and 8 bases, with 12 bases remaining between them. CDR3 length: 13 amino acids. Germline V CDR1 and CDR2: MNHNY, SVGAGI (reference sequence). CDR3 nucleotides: TGTGCCAGCAGTATGACAGGTCGGGAAAAACTGTTTTTT. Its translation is CASSMTGREKLFF.

The CDR3: CASSPYRGTGDSFYSNQPQHF. In DNA, the CDR3 is TGTGCCAGCAGCCCTTATCGGGGGACAGGGGATTCCTTTTATAGCAATCAGCCCCAGCATTTT. This chain joins TRBV7-8 and TRBJ1-5; 10 nucleotides match TRBD1. The V segment lost 5 bases and the J segment 0 bases; nucleotides outside the gene matches: 19. The CDR3 has 21 amino acids. From germline, CDR1 is SGHVS and CDR2 FQNEAQ. Complete variable domain (other parts from reference TRBV7-8 and TRBJ1-5): GAGVSQSPRYKVAKRGQDVALRCDPISGHVSLFWYQQALGQGPEFLTYFQNEAQLDKSGLPSDRFFAERPEGSVSTLKIQRTQQEDSAVYLCASSPYRGTGDSFYSNQPQHFGDGTRLSIL.

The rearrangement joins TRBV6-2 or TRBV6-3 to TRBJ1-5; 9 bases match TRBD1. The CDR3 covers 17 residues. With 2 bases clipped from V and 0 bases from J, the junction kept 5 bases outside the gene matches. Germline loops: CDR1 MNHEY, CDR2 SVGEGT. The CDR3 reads CASSYTGQGDSNQPQHF. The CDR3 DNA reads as TGTGCCAGCAGTTACACGGGACAGGGAGATAGCAATCAGCCCCAGCATTTT.

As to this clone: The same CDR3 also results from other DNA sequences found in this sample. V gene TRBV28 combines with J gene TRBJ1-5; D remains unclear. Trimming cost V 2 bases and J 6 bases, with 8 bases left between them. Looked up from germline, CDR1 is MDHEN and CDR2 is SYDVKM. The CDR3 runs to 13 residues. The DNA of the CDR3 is TGTGCCAGCAGTTTAACAAGAGGTCAGCCCCAGCATTTT. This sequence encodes CASSLTRGQPQHF.

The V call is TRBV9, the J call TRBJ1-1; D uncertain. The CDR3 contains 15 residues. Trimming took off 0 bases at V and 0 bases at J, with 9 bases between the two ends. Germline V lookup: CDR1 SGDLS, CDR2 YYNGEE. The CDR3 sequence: CASSVGVSVNTEAFF. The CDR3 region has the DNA TGTGCCAGCAGCGTAGGGGTGAGCGTGAACACTGAAGCTTTCTTT.

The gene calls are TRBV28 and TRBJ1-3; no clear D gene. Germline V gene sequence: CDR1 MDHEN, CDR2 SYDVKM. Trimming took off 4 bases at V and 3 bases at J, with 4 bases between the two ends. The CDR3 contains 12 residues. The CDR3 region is CASSSYGNTIYF. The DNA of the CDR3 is TGTGCCAGCAGTTCTTATGGAAACACCATATATTTT.

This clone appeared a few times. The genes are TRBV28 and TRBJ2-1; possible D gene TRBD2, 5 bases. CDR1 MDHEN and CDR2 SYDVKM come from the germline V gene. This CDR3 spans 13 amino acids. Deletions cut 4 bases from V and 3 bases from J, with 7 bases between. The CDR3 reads CASSSRDYNEQFF. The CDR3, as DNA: TGTGCCAGCAGTTCCCGGGACTACAATGAGCAGTTCTTC.

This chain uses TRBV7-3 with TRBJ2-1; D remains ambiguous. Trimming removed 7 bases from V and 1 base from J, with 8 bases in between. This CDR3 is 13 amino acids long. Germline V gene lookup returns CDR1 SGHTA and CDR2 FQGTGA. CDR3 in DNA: TGTGCCAGCATGGGCGAATCCTACAATGAGCAGTTCTTC. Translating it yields CASMGESYNEQFF.

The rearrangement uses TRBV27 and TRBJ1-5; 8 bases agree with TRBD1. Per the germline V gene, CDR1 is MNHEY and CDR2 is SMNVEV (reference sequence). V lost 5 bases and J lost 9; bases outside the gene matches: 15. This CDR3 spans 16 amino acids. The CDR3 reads CASSKAPDRDERPQHF. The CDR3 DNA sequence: TGTGCCAGCAGTAAGGCCCCGGACAGGGACGAACGGCCCCAGCATTTT.

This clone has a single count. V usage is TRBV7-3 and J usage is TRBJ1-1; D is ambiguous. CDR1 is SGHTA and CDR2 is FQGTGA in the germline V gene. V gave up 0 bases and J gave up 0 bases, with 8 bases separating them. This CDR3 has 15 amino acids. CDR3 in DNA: TGTGCCAGCAGCTTAACGGGTCTAGTGAACACTGAAGCTTTCTTT. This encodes CASSLTGLVNTEAFF.

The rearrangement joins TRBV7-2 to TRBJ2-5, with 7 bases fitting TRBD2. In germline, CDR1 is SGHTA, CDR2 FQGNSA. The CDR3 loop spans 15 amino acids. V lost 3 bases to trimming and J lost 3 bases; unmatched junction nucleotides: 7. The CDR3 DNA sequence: TGTGCCAGCAGCTTGCAAGCGGGACTGGAAGAGACCCAGTACTTC. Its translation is CASSLQAGLEETQYF.

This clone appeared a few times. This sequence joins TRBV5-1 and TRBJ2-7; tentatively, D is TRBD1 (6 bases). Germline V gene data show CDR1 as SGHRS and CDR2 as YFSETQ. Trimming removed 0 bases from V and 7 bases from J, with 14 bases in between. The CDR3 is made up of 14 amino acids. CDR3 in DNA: TGCGCCAGCAGCTTGGAAACCAGGGGCTGGGAGCAGTACTTC. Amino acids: CASSLETRGWEQYF.

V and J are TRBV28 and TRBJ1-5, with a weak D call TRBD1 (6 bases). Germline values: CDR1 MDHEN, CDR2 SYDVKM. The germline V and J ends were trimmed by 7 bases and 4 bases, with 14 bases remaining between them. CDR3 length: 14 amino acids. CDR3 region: CASTPVGGNQPQHF. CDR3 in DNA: TGTGCCAGCACCCCGGTAGGGGGGAATCAGCCCCAGCATTTT.

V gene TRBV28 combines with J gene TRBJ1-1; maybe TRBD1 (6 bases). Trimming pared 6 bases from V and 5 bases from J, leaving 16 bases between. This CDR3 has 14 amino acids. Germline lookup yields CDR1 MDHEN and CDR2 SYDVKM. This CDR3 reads CASRPGGDLTEAFF. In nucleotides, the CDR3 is TGTGCCAGCAGACCCGGGGGCGATTTAACTGAAGCTTTCTTT.

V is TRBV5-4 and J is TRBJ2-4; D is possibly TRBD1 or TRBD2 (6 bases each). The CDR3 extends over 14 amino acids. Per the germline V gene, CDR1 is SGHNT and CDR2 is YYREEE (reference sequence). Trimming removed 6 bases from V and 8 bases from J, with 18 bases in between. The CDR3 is CASTTGGRRDIQYF. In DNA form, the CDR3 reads TGTGCCAGCACCACCGGGGGCCGCCGTGACATTCAGTACTTC. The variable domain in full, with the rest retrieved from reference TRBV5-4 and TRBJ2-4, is ETGVTQSPTHLIKTRGQQVTLRCSSQSGHNTVSWYQQALGQGPQFIFQYYREEENGRGNFPPRFSGLQFPNYSSELNVNALELDDSALYLCASTTGGRRDIQYFGAGTRLSVL.

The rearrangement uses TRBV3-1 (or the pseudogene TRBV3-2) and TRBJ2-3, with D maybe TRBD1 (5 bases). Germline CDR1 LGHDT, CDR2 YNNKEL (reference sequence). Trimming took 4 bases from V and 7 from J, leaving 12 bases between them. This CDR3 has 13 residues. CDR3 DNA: TGTGCCAGCAGCCCCCTCAGGGCTAATACGCAGTATTTT. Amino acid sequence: CASSPLRANTQYF.

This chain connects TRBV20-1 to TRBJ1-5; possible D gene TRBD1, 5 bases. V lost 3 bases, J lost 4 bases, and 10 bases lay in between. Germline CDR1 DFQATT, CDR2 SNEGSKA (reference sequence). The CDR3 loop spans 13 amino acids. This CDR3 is CSASAGANQPQHF. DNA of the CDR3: TGCAGTGCTAGTGCTGGGGCTAATCAGCCCCAGCATTTT.

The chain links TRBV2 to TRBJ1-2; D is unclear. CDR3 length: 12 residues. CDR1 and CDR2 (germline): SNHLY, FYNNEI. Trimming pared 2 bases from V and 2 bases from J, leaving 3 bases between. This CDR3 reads CASSEINYGYTF. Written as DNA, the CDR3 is TGTGCCAGCAGTGAAATCAACTATGGCTACACCTTC.

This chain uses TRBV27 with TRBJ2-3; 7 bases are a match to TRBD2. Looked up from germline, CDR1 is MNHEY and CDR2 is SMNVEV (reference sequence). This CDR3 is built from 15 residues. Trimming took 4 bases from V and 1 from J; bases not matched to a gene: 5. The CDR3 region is CASSSISGGTDTQYF. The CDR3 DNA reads TGTGCCAGCAGTTCCATAAGCGGGGGCACAGATACGCAGTATTTT.

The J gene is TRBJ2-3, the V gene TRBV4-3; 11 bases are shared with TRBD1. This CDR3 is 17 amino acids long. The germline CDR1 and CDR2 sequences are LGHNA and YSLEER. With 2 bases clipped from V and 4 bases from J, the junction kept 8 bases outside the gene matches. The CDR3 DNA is TGCGCCAGCAGCCAAACCGGGACAGGGGGTCGGGCAGATACGCAGTATTTT. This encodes CASSQTGTGGRADTQYF.

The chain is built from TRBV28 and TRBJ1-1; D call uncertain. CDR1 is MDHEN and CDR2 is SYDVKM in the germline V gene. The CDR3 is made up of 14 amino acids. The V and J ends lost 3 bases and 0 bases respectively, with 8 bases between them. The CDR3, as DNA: TGTGCCAGCAGTTTTCTACTTATGAACACTGAAGCTTTCTTT. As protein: CASSFLLMNTEAFF.

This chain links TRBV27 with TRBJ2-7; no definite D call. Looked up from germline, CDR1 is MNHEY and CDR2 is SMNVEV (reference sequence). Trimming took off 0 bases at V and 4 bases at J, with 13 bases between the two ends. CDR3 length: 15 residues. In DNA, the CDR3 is TGTGCCAGCAGTTTATCGCCTAGGAGTTCGTACGAGCAGTACTTC. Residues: CASSLSPRSSYEQYF.

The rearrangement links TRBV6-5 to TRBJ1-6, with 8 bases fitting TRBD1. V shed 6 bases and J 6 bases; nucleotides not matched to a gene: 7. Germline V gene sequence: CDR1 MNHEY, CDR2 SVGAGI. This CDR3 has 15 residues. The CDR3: CASSLDRGGNSPLHF. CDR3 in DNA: TGTGCCAGCAGCCTCGACAGGGGTGGTAATTCACCCCTCCACTTT.

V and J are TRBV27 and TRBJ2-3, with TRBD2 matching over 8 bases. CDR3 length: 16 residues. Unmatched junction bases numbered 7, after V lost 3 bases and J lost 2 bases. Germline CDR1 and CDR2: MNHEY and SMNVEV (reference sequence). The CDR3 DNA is TGTGCCAGCAGTTTGTTTTCGGGAGGGAACACAGATACGCAGTATTTT. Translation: CASSLFSGGNTDTQYF.

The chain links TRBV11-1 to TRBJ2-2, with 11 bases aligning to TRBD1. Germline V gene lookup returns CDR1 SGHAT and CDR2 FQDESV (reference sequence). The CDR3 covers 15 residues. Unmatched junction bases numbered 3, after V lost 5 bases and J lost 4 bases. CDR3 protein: CASSRTGGLTGELFF. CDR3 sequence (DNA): TGTGCCAGCAGCAGGACAGGGGGCCTCACCGGGGAGCTGTTTTTT. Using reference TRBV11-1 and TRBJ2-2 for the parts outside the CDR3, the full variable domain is EAEVAQSPRYKITEKSQAVAFWCDPISGHATLYWYRQILGQGPELLVQFQDESVVDDSQLPKDRFSAERLKGVDSTLKIQPAELGDSAMYLCASSRTGGLTGELFFGEGSRLTVL.